This T cell receptor (beta chain) appears in the sequencing data of a study of T cell responses to AZD1222 COVID-19 vaccine. TCRdb's copy holds only in-frame clones and misses some; the assay was immunoSEQ multiplex PCR. The sample holds approximately 200,000 clones, approximately 87% seen once. Study-level findings and limits: Sampling that yielded the repertoires occurred only after the peak T cell response. Across spike, vaccine-associated CD4 TCRs were found, dominant at 160-218 and 743-854. When two AZD1222 doses had been given, Spike-specific TCR breadth and depth rose. Only a handful of people who got AZD1222 tested seropositive at baseline.

Concerning this clone itself: Its antigen is unidentified.

This CDR3 comprises 13 residues. Germline V CDR1 and CDR2: MDHEN, SYDVKM. V lost 7 bases, J lost 2 bases, and 11 bases lay in between. The rearrangement uses TRBV28 and TRBJ1-1; no clear D gene. Sequenced here: peripheral blood, sampled on day 0 of MenACWY control vaccination. This TCR was recovered from an adult in good health. CDR3 in DNA: TGTGCCAGCACACGACCCATAAACACTGAAGCTTTCTTT. Translated, it gives CASTRPINTEAFF. Using reference TRBV28 and TRBJ1-1 for the parts outside the CDR3, the full variable domain is DVKVTQSSRYLVKRTGEKVFLECVQDMDHENMFWYRQDPGLGLRLIYFSYDVKMKEKGDIPEGYSVSREKKERFSLILESASTNQTSMYLCASTRPINTEAFFGQGTRLTVV.